A selection of T cell receptor beta chains follows, all from one sample in a study of T cell responses to AZD1222 COVID-19 vaccine. Generated by immunoSEQ multiplex PCR, the TCRdb table keeps only in-frame clones and is missing some. The sample has roughly 95,000 clones, around 90% seen once; the top ten hold roughly 3.1%. Sequenced material: peripheral blood, taken 28 days after the second AZD1222 dose. The receptors stem from an adult who received the AZD1222 COVID-19 vaccine. The CDR3 runs from the conserved cysteine through the conserved F or W. Each record gives: V gene, D gene, J gene, CDR3 protein. A D gene is named only where the DNA matches it firmly.

V: TRBV28; D: -; J: TRBJ1-5; CDR3: CASSPPGGMGNQPQHF
V: TRBV11-2; D: -; J: TRBJ1-6; CDR3: CASSLSGAGYSPLHF
V: TRBV2; D: TRBD1; J: TRBJ2-2; CDR3: CASRNRGRAGELFF
V: TRBV19; D: -; J: TRBJ1-4; CDR3: CASSSYTGTNEKLFF
V: TRBV18; D: -; J: TRBJ2-3; CDR3: CASTLAARTDTQYF
V: TRBV20-1; D: -; J: TRBJ1-3; CDR3: CSASNQPGNTIYF
V: TRBV27; D: -; J: TRBJ1-5; CDR3: CASSIRQSSNQPQHF
V: TRBV18; D: -; J: TRBJ2-7; CDR3: CASSPTTRLYEQYF
V: TRBV24-1; D: -; J: TRBJ2-1; CDR3: CATSDRRNEQFF
V: TRBV6-1; D: -; J: TRBJ2-1; CDR3: CASSGPTGHRRYNEQFF
V: TRBV5-1; D: -; J: TRBJ2-3; CDR3: CASTRAGAGDTQYF